Shown below are 20 T cell receptor beta chains from a single sample sequenced in a study of blood T cell repertoires in COVID-19. TCRdb keeps only in-frame clones here, not all; method: immunoSEQ multiplex PCR. The sample includes fewer than 50,000 clones, around 90% seen only once; the top ten take less than 30%. The sequenced material came from peripheral blood. These receptors originate from a man in his 60s with active or convalescent COVID-19.

The rearrangement uses TRBV10-3 and TRBJ2-1, with 9 positions matching TRBD2. Germline CDR1 ENHRY, CDR2 SYGVKD. This CDR3 contains 15 residues. Germline trimming cut 6 bases from V and 5 bases from J; bases unmatched to any gene: 8. The CDR3 region has the DNA TGTGCCATCAGGGGAGCGGGAGGCATAGACAATGAGCAGTTCTTC. Amino acid sequence: CAIRGAGGIDNEQFF.

This chain links TRBV4-1 with TRBJ2-3; 10 positions match TRBD2. CDR3 length: 19 residues. CDR1 MGHRA and CDR2 YSYEKL come from the germline V gene. J lost 5 bases, V lost 1 base, and 15 bases had no gene match. CDR3: CASSQGLSGRAVKRDTQYF. The CDR3 region has the DNA TGCGCCAGCAGCCAAGGACTGAGCGGGAGGGCCGTCAAAAGAGATACGCAGTATTTT.

This clone came up a few times. CDR3 coding DNA: TGTGCCATCAGTACAACAGAGACCGGGGAGCTGTTTTTT. Protein: CAISTTETGELFF. This sequence joins TRBV10-3 and TRBJ2-2; D not certain. V was trimmed by 5 bases and J by 5 bases, leaving 9 bases between them. The CDR3 consists of 13 residues. Per germline, CDR1 ENHRY and CDR2 SYGVKD.

V is TRBV28 and J is TRBJ2-4; D unresolved. The CDR3 is 15 amino acids. From germline, CDR1 is MDHEN and CDR2 SYDVKM. The ends were cut back, 4 bases at V and 0 bases at J, with 10 bases in the middle. The CDR3 loop reads CASSSGEVAKNIQYF. Written as DNA, the CDR3 is TGTGCCAGCAGTTCCGGCGAGGTAGCCAAAAACATTCAGTACTTC.

The chain uses TRBV11-2 and TRBJ2-2, with 8 bases fitting TRBD1. Losses at the gene ends were 2 bases for V and 5 bases for J; bases not matched to a gene: 1. This CDR3 is 14 amino acids long. The germline V gene encodes CDR1 SGHAT and CDR2 FQNNGV. CDR3 sequence: CASSLQGATGELFF. As DNA, the CDR3 is TGTGCCAGCAGCTTACAGGGGGCAACCGGGGAGCTGTTTTTT. The complete variable domain, with remaining parts taken from reference TRBV11-2 and TRBJ2-2, reads EAGVAQSPRYKIIEKRQSVAFWCNPISGHATLYWYQQILGQGPKLLIQFQNNGVVDDSQLPKDRFSAERLKGVDSTLKIQPAKLEDSAVYLCASSLQGATGELFFGEGSRLTVL.

V gene TRBV30 combines with J gene TRBJ2-5; 11 bases map to TRBD2. Per germline, CDR1 GTSNPN and CDR2 SVGIG (reference sequence). The CDR3 contains 16 residues. V lost 0 bases and J lost 5; bases outside the gene matches: 8. CDR3 amino acids: CAWSVPLAGGLETQYF. Here the CDR3 DNA reads TGTGCCTGGAGTGTACCCCTAGCGGGGGGTTTGGAGACCCAGTACTTC.

The chain has TRBV5-4 and TRBJ2-1; 7 nucleotides align to TRBD1. The CDR3 sequence is 15 residues long. The V and J ends lost 0 bases and 9 bases, in that order; junction bases with no gene match: 9. Germline loops: CDR1 SGHNT, CDR2 YYREEE (reference sequence). The CDR3 loop reads CASSLGQGDHTEQFF. The CDR3 DNA is TGTGCCAGCAGCTTGGGCCAGGGGGATCATACTGAGCAGTTCTTC.

The chain recombines TRBV4-1 with TRBJ2-7; TRBD1 matches at 8 bases. With 5 bases clipped from V and 2 bases from J, the junction kept 8 bases outside the gene matches. Germline CDR1 MGHRA, CDR2 YSYEKL. This CDR3 contains 15 residues. Written as DNA, the CDR3 is TGCGCCAGCAGCTTTCGGACAGGGTTCCCCTACGAGCAGTACTTC. Translated, it gives CASSFRTGFPYEQYF.

The rearrangement uses TRBV11-2 and TRBJ1-2; no firm D call. V dropped 5 bases and J dropped 3 bases, with 10 bases sitting between them. The CDR3 totals 13 residues. Germline lookup yields CDR1 SGHAT and CDR2 FQNNGV. The CDR3 DNA reads as TGTGCCAGCAGCGCCCGTAGCTACTATGGCTACACCTTC. Translating gives CASSARSYYGYTF. Together with reference TRBV11-2 and TRBJ1-2, the CDR3 gives the full variable domain: EAGVAQSPRYKIIEKRQSVAFWCNPISGHATLYWYQQILGQGPKLLIQFQNNGVVDDSQLPKDRFSAERLKGVDSTLKIQPAKLEDSAVYLCASSARSYYGYTFGSGTRLTVV.

The chain links TRBV7-3 to TRBJ2-2, with TRBD1 identical over 7 bases. The germline CDR1 and CDR2 sequences are SGHTA and FQGTGA. CDR3 length equals 14 residues. With 3 bases clipped from V and 5 bases from J, the junction kept 3 bases outside the gene matches. The CDR3: CASSLTGMTGELFF. CDR3 DNA: TGTGCCAGCAGCTTGACAGGGATGACCGGGGAGCTGTTTTTT.

The rearrangement joins TRBV6-1 to TRBJ1-2, with D unresolved. CDR3 length equals 14 residues. Per the germline V gene, CDR1 is MNHNS and CDR2 is SASEGT. Trimming pared 3 bases from V and 3 bases from J, leaving 11 bases between. The CDR3 sequence is CASSDNSFHYGYTF. Written as DNA, the CDR3 is TGTGCCAGCAGTGATAATTCTTTTCACTATGGCTACACCTTC.

The J gene is TRBJ2-2, the V gene TRBV5-1, with 9 nucleotides matching TRBD1. CDR3 size: 14 residues. The germline gives CDR1 SGHRS, CDR2 YFSETQ. Trimming at V came to 5 bases and at J to 3 bases, leaving 2 bases not matched to a gene. CDR3 nucleotide sequence: TGCGCCAGCAGGCGGACAGGGGACACCGGGGAGCTGTTTTTT. Protein: CASRRTGDTGELFF.

This clone has a single count. This sequence joins TRBV20-1 and TRBJ2-7; 10 nucleotides align to TRBD2. V was pared by 3 bases and J by 2 bases, with 4 bases of the junction left unmatched. The germline V gene encodes CDR1 DFQATT and CDR2 SNEGSKA (reference sequence). The CDR3 runs to 14 residues. The CDR3 here is CSASLAGATYEQYF. The CDR3, as DNA: TGCAGTGCTAGTCTAGCGGGGGCAACCTACGAGCAGTACTTC.

This chain links TRBV7-2 with TRBJ1-1, with unresolved D. V was trimmed by 2 bases and J by 7 bases, leaving 11 bases between them. Germline V gene sequence: CDR1 SGHTA, CDR2 FQGNSA. CDR3 length equals 13 residues. The CDR3 DNA reads as TGTGCCAGCAGCTTACTACTCGGGGTTGAAGCTTTCTTT. As protein: CASSLLLGVEAFF.

V is TRBV7-9 and J is TRBJ2-2; 11 bases are a match to TRBD1. This CDR3 is built from 17 residues. V shed 3 bases and J 0 bases; nucleotides not matched to a gene: 3. Germline CDR1 is SEHNR and CDR2 is FQNEAQ (reference sequence). The CDR3 sequence is CASSFRTGGANTGELFF. CDR3 sequence (DNA): TGTGCCAGCAGCTTTCGGACAGGGGGCGCGAACACCGGGGAGCTGTTTTTT.

This chain joins TRBV4-3 and TRBJ2-3; the D gene is possibly TRBD2 (6 bases). Germline V lookup: CDR1 LGHNA, CDR2 YSLEER. Trimming cost V 1 base and J 5 bases, with 13 bases left between them. The CDR3 is made up of 15 amino acids. The CDR3 reads CASSQGDREIDTQYF. CDR3 coding DNA: TGCGCCAGCAGCCAAGGGGATCGGGAGATAGATACGCAGTATTTT.

Here the CDR3 reads CASSQVTGPEQYF. The DNA of the CDR3 is TGTGCCAGCAGCCAAGTGACAGGGCCCGAGCAGTACTTC. J is TRBJ2-7 and V is TRBV14; 7 bases map to TRBD1. V dropped 1 base and J dropped 6; count of bases not matched to a gene: 3. The CDR3 runs 13 residues. The germline CDR1 and CDR2 sequences are SGHDN and FVKESK.

The chain joins TRBV2 to TRBJ1-4; D not certain. The CDR3 totals 15 residues. Germline assignment: CDR1 SNHLY and CDR2 FYNNEI. Trimming removed 3 bases at V and 5 bases at J, with 13 bases between. In DNA, the CDR3 is TGTGCCAGCAGTGACTCTGAGGGAGAGAATGAAAAACTGTTTTTT. The encoded protein is CASSDSEGENEKLFF.

The V call is TRBV7-3, the J call TRBJ2-7; 8 nucleotides align to TRBD2. Germline trimming cut 5 bases from V and 3 bases from J; bases unmatched to any gene: 18. This CDR3 contains 18 residues. Germline lookup yields CDR1 SGHTA and CDR2 FQGTGA. This chain's CDR3 is CASSLPEGKRELCYEQYF. CDR3 in DNA: TGTGCCAGCAGCCTACCAGAGGGGAAGCGGGAGCTCTGCTACGAGCAGTACTTC.

The chain employs TRBV28 and TRBJ2-3, with a possible D match to TRBD2 (6 bases). From germline, CDR1 is MDHEN and CDR2 SYDVKM. V dropped 1 base and J dropped 3 bases, with 20 bases sitting between them. This CDR3 comprises 18 residues. CDR3 nucleotide sequence: TGTGCCAGCAGTTTATCGGCCAGCACTACGGAGGGGACAGATACGCAGTATTTT. Its protein is CASSLSASTTEGTDTQYF.